The clone carrying this T cell receptor beta chain appeared a few times. The V and J ends lost 1 base and 2 bases respectively, with 12 bases between them. The CDR3 has 14 amino acids. The germline V gene has CDR1 GTSNPN and CDR2 SVGIG (reference sequence). Starting from PBMCs, sorting isolated CD4+ and CD8+ T cells. This entry is derived from a study of CD8+ T cells in alopecia areata. Study in general: At a dose of 5 to 10 mg twice daily, oral tofacitinib was given to treated patients.

Extracted RNA was reverse transcribed into cDNA, the sequencing template. The method was immunoSEQ multiplex PCR; TCRdb's version includes in-frame clones alone and lacks a portion of them. Seen here are 110,000 or so clones, 35% to 40% observed once, and the top ten hold over 3%. The genes are TRBV30 and TRBJ2-7; D is uncertain. The sequence came from a human donor with alopecia areata. The sample comprised CD4+ T cells sorted from blood. CDR3 region: CAWSGITRTYEQYF. The CDR3 DNA is TGTGCCTGGAGTGGGATTACCCGTACCTACGAGCAGTACTTC.